The 27 T cell receptor beta chains given below trace back to one sample, sequenced in a study of T-cell reconstitution after alpha-beta-depleted transplantation in children. This sample's TCRbeta library carried unique molecular identifier barcodes. TCRdb ran MiXCR on the PCR reads and lists one entry per CDR3 protein. The top ten hold around 29% of the sample, which has roughly 400,000 distinct CDR3 sequences, 43% seen once. The sample here was PBMCs, taken before TCRalphabeta/CD19-depleted stem cell transplant. The receptors were gathered from a girl aged 2 to 10 with aplastic anemia, due to receive a stem cell transplant.

This clonotype was counted only a few times. The chain links TRBV7-9 to TRBJ2-3; weak D call: TRBD2 (6 bases). Trimming left V 5 bases short and J 4 bases short, with 13 bases between. The CDR3 extends over 14 amino acids. Germline V gives CDR1 SEHNR, CDR2 FQNEAQ (reference sequence). The CDR3 region is CASSRDSWADTQYF. The DNA for the CDR3 is TGTGCCAGCAGCCGGGACTCTTGGGCAGATACGCAGTATTTT.

This chain joins TRBV10-2 and TRBJ2-7, with D maybe TRBD1 (5 bases). The CDR3 extends over 15 amino acids. V was cut by 5 bases and J by 3 bases, with 17 bases left in between. Germline assignment: CDR1 WSHSY and CDR2 SAAADI. The CDR3 sequence is CASSSSAGLSYEQYF. CDR3 sequence (DNA): TGCGCCAGCAGTAGTTCAGCAGGGCTTAGCTACGAGCAGTACTTC.

The V gene is TRBV4-1, the J gene TRBJ1-2; no firm D call. Looked up from germline, CDR1 is MGHRA and CDR2 is YSYEKL. Trimming shortened V by 3 bases and J by 4 bases, and 12 bases separated the two germline ends. CDR3 length: 14 residues. CDR3 bases: TGCGCCAGCAGCCAGCTGACGGAGGTCTATGGCTACACCTTC. Translating it yields CASSQLTEVYGYTF.

The rearrangement joins TRBV20-1 to TRBJ2-5, with D possibly matching TRBD2 (7 bases). Trimming removed 5 bases from V and 7 bases from J, with 23 bases in between. Germline assignment: CDR1 DFQATT and CDR2 SNEGSKA (reference sequence). The CDR3 runs to 15 residues. The CDR3 here is CSAEGESGPGGTQYF. The CDR3 bases are TGCAGTGCTGAGGGGGAGTCGGGGCCGGGAGGGACCCAGTACTTC.

This clonotype turned up a few times. The chain joins TRBV10-3 to TRBJ1-5; tentative D call: TRBD1 (6 bases). Germline V gives CDR1 ENHRY, CDR2 SYGVKD. There are 15 residues in the CDR3. V lost 0 bases and J 4 bases, leaving 10 bases between the germline ends. The CDR3 here is CAISESGGRNQPQHF. The CDR3 region has the DNA TGTGCCATCAGTGAGTCAGGGGGACGGAATCAGCCCCAGCATTTT.

This clonotype was seen repeatedly, ten times or more. The chain is built from TRBV7-9 and TRBJ2-7; D unresolved. CDR1 and CDR2 from the germline V gene are SEHNR and FQNEAQ (reference sequence). The germline V and J ends were trimmed by 3 bases and 2 bases, with 8 bases remaining between them. The CDR3 runs 13 residues. In nucleotides, the CDR3 is TGTGCCAGCAGCTTCGGCCGAGCCTACGAGCAGTACTTC. Its translation: CASSFGRAYEQYF.

The chain carries TRBV15 and TRBJ2-7, with 9 nucleotides matching TRBD1. The CDR3 is 16 residues long. V was pared by 4 bases and J by 5 bases, with 12 bases of the junction left unmatched. Germline V CDR1 and CDR2: LNHNV, YYDKDF (reference sequence). Here the CDR3 DNA reads TGTGCCACCAGCACAGTCCCAGGGACAGGGAGGGACGAGCAGTACTTC. As protein: CATSTVPGTGRDEQYF.

This clonotype was seen ten or more times. The V gene is TRBV20-1, the J gene TRBJ2-1; TRBD1 agrees at 8 bases. The CDR3 loop spans 17 amino acids. The J segment lost 9 bases and the V segment lost 2 bases, leaving 18 bases of the junction unmatched. Germline values: CDR1 DFQATT, CDR2 SNEGSKA (reference sequence). CDR3 coding DNA: TGCAGTGCTAGACGTGATCAGGGGGCGACCCGACGAGGTGAGCAGTTCTTC. As protein: CSARRDQGATRRGEQFF.

The rearrangement joins TRBV5-1 to TRBJ1-1, with D uncertain. The V gene lost 2 bases and the J gene lost 1 base, with 12 bases spanning the gap. CDR1 and CDR2 (germline): SGHRS, YFSETQ. The CDR3 is 15 amino acids. CDR3 loop: CASSLYQTENTEAFF. In nucleotides, the CDR3 is TGCGCCAGCAGCTTATACCAGACTGAGAACACTGAAGCTTTCTTT.

The chain couples TRBV10-3 to TRBJ2-7; 7 positions agree with TRBD2. CDR3 length: 15 residues. The V gene's germline CDR1 is ENHRY and CDR2 SYGVKD. Trimming removed 6 bases from V and 6 bases from J; junction bases left unmatched: 14. The DNA for the CDR3 is TGTGCCATCAGCGCTTTGGGGGGGTGGTTGGGCGAGCAGTACTTC. It specifies CAISALGGWLGEQYF.

The chain is built from TRBV7-9 and TRBJ1-3; D may be TRBD1 (5 bases). This CDR3 spans 16 amino acids. Trimming cost V 5 bases and J 3 bases, with 17 bases left between them. Per the germline V gene, CDR1 is SEHNR and CDR2 is FQNEAQ (reference sequence). The CDR3 DNA reads TGTGCCAGCAGCACGGGGGGGGTCCACGTTGGAAACACCATATATTTT. This translates into CASSTGGVHVGNTIYF.

This clonotype occurred many times. The chain links TRBV5-1 to TRBJ2-7; 7 bases agree with TRBD1. CDR1 and CDR2 (germline): SGHRS, YFSETQ. The CDR3 runs to 14 residues. With 4 bases clipped from V and 4 bases from J, the junction kept 8 bases outside the gene matches. The CDR3 loop reads CASSRRTGEYEQYF. The CDR3, as DNA: TGCGCCAGCAGCCGAAGGACAGGAGAGTACGAGCAGTACTTC.

In its sample, this clonotype was seen a few times. The CDR3 reads CASSFFVGVTGELFF. The CDR3 coding sequence is TGTGCCAGCAGCTTCTTCGTCGGAGTAACCGGGGAGCTGTTTTTT. This chain uses TRBV7-9 with TRBJ2-2; D not certain. The CDR3 sequence is 15 residues long. With 3 bases removed from V and 5 bases from J, the gap between germline ends came to 13 bases. In germline, CDR1 is SEHNR, CDR2 FQNEAQ (reference sequence).

This clonotype has only a few counts. The chain is built from TRBV5-1 and TRBJ2-6; D is unclear. This CDR3 region has 14 residues. Per the germline V gene, CDR1 is SGHRS and CDR2 is YFSETQ. The ends were cut back, 4 bases at V and 0 bases at J, with 5 bases in the middle. The CDR3: CASSGFSGANVLTF. CDR3 DNA sequence: TGCGCCAGCAGCGGGTTCTCTGGGGCCAACGTCCTGACTTTC.

This chain joins TRBV13 and TRBJ2-3; 10 bases align to TRBD2. V dropped 5 bases and J dropped 2; count of bases not matched to a gene: 28. The germline CDR1 and CDR2 sequences are PRHDT and FYEKMQ (reference sequence). The length of the CDR3 is 23 residues. CDR3 sequence (DNA): TGTGCCAGCAGCCCGACAGGTTCCCCCGGACTAGCGGAGCAGGGCCCCTTCACAGATACGCAGTATTTT. Protein: CASSPTGSPGLAEQGPFTDTQYF.

CDR3 loop: CASSRARQETQYF. The DNA of the CDR3 is TGTGCCAGCAGCCGAGCTAGACAAGAGACCCAGTACTTC. V gene TRBV4-2 combines with J gene TRBJ2-5; D is undetermined. The CDR3 is made up of 13 amino acids. Germline V gene data show CDR1 as LGHNA and CDR2 as YNFKEQ. Trimming stripped 4 bases from V and 2 bases from J, with 8 bases between.

The rearrangement uses TRBV7-2 and TRBJ1-6; D is ambiguous. V lost 2 bases, J lost 13 bases, and 9 bases lay in between. This CDR3 spans 12 amino acids. Per germline, CDR1 SGHTA and CDR2 FQGNSA. Written as DNA, the CDR3 is TGTGCCAGCAGCTTATGGGAGCGGCCCCTCCACTTT. It codes for CASSLWERPLHF. Full variable domain (outside the CDR3, taken from reference TRBV7-2 and TRBJ1-6): GAGVSQSPSNKVTEKGKDVELRCDPISGHTALYWYRQSLGQGLEFLIYFQGNSAPDKSGLPSDRFSAERTGGSVSTLTIQRTQQEDSAVYLCASSLWERPLHFGNGTRLTVT.

This chain links TRBV20-1 with TRBJ2-3; TRBD1 or TRBD2 may be the D gene (7 bases each). There are 16 residues in the CDR3. The germline V gene has CDR1 DFQATT and CDR2 SNEGSKA (reference sequence). V shed 0 bases and J shed 6 bases, with 19 bases lying between them. The CDR3 region is CSARDQGGGASDTQYF. The CDR3 coding sequence is TGCAGTGCTAGAGATCAGGGGGGAGGGGCTTCGGATACGCAGTATTTT.

This clonotype was counted only a few times. The V call is TRBV7-2, the J call TRBJ2-5; D gene unclear. Per germline, CDR1 SGHTA and CDR2 FQGNSA. The CDR3 is 15 amino acids. Trimming took 1 base from V and 1 from J, leaving 10 bases between them. In DNA form, the CDR3 reads TGTGCCAGCAGCTTAGGGGGTCAGGTCCAAGAGACCCAGTACTTC. Translated: CASSLGGQVQETQYF.

This clonotype came up a few times. The V call is TRBV20-1, the J call TRBJ2-1, with 9 positions matching TRBD2. The CDR3 length is 16 residues. V lost 0 bases and J lost 8; bases outside the gene matches: 11. From germline, CDR1 is DFQATT and CDR2 SNEGSKA (reference sequence). Written as DNA, the CDR3 is TGCAGTGCTAGAGATCCTCTAGCGGGGAGGGCGGATGAGCAGTTCTTC. Translating it yields CSARDPLAGRADEQFF.

The rearrangement uses TRBV7-2 and TRBJ2-7; 7 bases are a match to TRBD2. With 3 bases clipped from V and 2 bases from J, the junction kept 7 bases outside the gene matches. CDR1 SGHTA and CDR2 FQGNSA come from the germline V gene. This CDR3 region has 15 residues. The CDR3 here is CASSFGGTVTYEQYF. The CDR3 nucleotides read TGTGCCAGCAGCTTCGGGGGGACGGTTACCTACGAGCAGTACTTC.

This sequence joins TRBV28 and TRBJ2-3; TRBD2 agrees at 7 bases. Germline loops: CDR1 MDHEN, CDR2 SYDVKM. CDR3 length: 15 amino acids. With 5 bases clipped from V and 1 base from J, the junction kept 6 bases outside the gene matches. This CDR3 is CASSATSAGTDTQYF. The CDR3 DNA follows: TGTGCCAGCAGTGCAACTAGCGCCGGCACAGATACGCAGTATTTT.

This clonotype has only a few counts. This chain links TRBV15 with TRBJ2-1; 10 bases map to TRBD2. The CDR3 runs 16 residues. Germline V lookup: CDR1 LNHNV, CDR2 YYDKDF (reference sequence). Germline trimming cut 1 base from V and 9 bases from J; bases unmatched to any gene: 9. DNA of the CDR3: TGTGCCACCAGCAGAGTATCCCTAGCGGGAGTGGGTGAGCAGTTCTTC. It yields the protein CATSRVSLAGVGEQFF.

This chain uses TRBV20-1 with TRBJ1-5; D remains unclear. V was cut by 3 bases and J by 0 bases, with 15 bases left in between. There are 16 residues in the CDR3. In germline, CDR1 is DFQATT, CDR2 SNEGSKA (reference sequence). The CDR3 DNA follows: TGCAGTGCTAGTCGGGAGCCGGGGAATAGCAATCAGCCCCAGCATTTT. It specifies CSASREPGNSNQPQHF.

This clonotype was counted a few times. The genes are TRBV29-1 and TRBJ2-5; D perhaps matches TRBD1 (6 bases). This CDR3 has 12 amino acids. Germline lookup yields CDR1 SQVTM and CDR2 ANQGSEA. Deletions cut 8 bases from V and 5 bases from J, with 15 bases between. This CDR3 is CSFSTGLETQYF. CDR3 DNA sequence: TGCAGCTTCTCGACAGGATTGGAGACCCAGTACTTC. The whole variable domain, filled in from reference TRBV29-1 and TRBJ2-5, reads SAVISQKPSRDICQRGTSLTIQCQVDSQVTMMFWYRQQPGQSLTLIATANQGSEATYESGFVIDKFPISRPNLTFSTLTVSNMSPEDSSIYLCSFSTGLETQYFGPGTRLLVL.

As for this clonotype: This may stem from a read error, because a much larger clone lies one nucleotide away. V usage is TRBV5-8 and J usage is TRBJ1-2; D is unclear. CDR3 size: 12 residues. Germline values: CDR1 SGHTS, CDR2 YDEGEE. DNA of the CDR3: TGTGCCAGCAGCTTCCCTAACTATGGCGACACCTTC. It encodes CASSFPNYGDTF. Combining the CDR3 with reference TRBV5-8 and TRBJ1-2 gives the whole variable domain EAGVTQSPTHLIKTRGQQATLRCSPISGHTSVYWYQQALGLGLQFLLWYDEGEERNRGNFPPRFSGRQFPNYSSELNVNALELEDSALYLCASSFPNYGDTFGSGTRLTVV.

This clonotype was counted a few times. The chain couples TRBV6-5 to TRBJ2-3; 13 bases agree with TRBD2. The CDR3 has 17 residues. V was clipped by 4 bases and J by 4 bases; unmatched bases: 8. Looked up from germline, CDR1 is MNHEY and CDR2 is SVGAGI. The CDR3 DNA reads TGTGCCAGCAGTTCCACTAGCGGGAGGGCCGGGGCAGATACGCAGTATTTT. Translated, it gives CASSSTSGRAGADTQYF.